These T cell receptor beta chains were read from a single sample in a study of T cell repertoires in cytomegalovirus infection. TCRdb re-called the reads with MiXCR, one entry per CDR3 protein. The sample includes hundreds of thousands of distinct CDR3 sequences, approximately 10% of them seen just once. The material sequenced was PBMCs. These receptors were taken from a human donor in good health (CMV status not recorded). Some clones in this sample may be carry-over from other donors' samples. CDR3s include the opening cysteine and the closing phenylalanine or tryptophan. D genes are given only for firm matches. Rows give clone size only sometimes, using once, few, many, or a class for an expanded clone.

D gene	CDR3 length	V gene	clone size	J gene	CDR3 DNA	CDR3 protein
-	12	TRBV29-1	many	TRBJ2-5	TGCAGCGTTGGGGGCAGACAAGAGACCCAGTACTTC	CSVGGRQETQYF
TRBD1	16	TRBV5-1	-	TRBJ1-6	TGCGCCAGCAGCTTGGAGCAGGGGGTGGATAATTCACCCCTCCACTTT	CASSLEQGVDNSPLHF
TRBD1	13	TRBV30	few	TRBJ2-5	TGTGCCTGGACCTTGGGACAGGGTCAGACCCAGTACTTC	CAWTLGQGQTQYF
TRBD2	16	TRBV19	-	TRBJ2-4	TGTGCCAGTAGAAAACTAGCGGGAGTCGACAAAAACATTCAGTACTTC	CASRKLAGVDKNIQYF
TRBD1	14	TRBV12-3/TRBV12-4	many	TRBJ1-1	TGTGCCAGCAGTTTCGCGGACAGGGACACTGAAGCTTTCTTT	CASSFADRDTEAFF
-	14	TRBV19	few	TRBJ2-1	TGTGCCAGTGCCCCGGGAAACTCCTACAATGAGCAGTTCTTC	CASAPGNSYNEQFF
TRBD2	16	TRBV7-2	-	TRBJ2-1	TGTGCCAGCAGCCTTACCGGGACTAGTACCTACTATGAGCAGTGCTTC	CASSLTGTSTYYEQCF
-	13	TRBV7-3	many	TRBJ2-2	TGTGCCAGCAGTTTAGGGGGGGCCGGGGAGCTGTTTTTT	CASSLGGAGELFF
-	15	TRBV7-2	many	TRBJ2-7	TGTGCCAGCAGCGTAACAGGCGGTGTTAGCTACGAGCAGTACTTC	CASSVTGGVSYEQYF
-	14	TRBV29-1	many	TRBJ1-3	TGCAGCGTTGTTATCGATCCTACTGGAAACACCATATATTTT	CSVVIDPTGNTIYF
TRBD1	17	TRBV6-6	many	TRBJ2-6	TGTGCCAGCAGTTACCAGACAGGGAACTCTGGGGCCAACGTCCTGACTTTC	CASSYQTGNSGANVLTF
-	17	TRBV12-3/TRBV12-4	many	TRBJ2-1	TGTGCCAGCAGTTCCCGGATGAGGGCAGGGAGGAACAATGAGCAGTTCTTC	CASSSRMRAGRNNEQFF
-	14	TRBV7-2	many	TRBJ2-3	TGTGCCAGCAGCTTAGGGTCCAGGGCAGATACGCAGTATTTT	CASSLGSRADTQYF
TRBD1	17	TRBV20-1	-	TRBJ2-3	TGCAGTGCTAGAGACGTTAACAGGGGGTTAAGCACAGATACGCAGTATTTT	CSARDVNRGLSTDTQYF
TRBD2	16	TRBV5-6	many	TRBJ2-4	TGTGCCAGCAGCGTGCCCACTAGCGGGACCAAAAACATTCAGTACTTC	CASSVPTSGTKNIQYF
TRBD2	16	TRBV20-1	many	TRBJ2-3	TGCAGTGCTAGTCAGATGGGACTAGCGGAAAAAGATACGCAGTATTTT	CSASQMGLAEKDTQYF
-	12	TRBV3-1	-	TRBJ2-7	TGTGCCAGCAGAACGGGAGTCGTGGAGCAGTACTTC	CASRTGVVEQYF
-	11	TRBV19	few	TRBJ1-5	TGTGTCTCCACCATAGTCCAGCCCCAGCATTTT	CVSTIVQPQHF
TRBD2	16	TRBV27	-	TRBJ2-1	TGTGCCAGCAGCCAGGGACTAGCGGGAGATACGAATGAGCAGTTCTTC	CASSQGLAGDTNEQFF
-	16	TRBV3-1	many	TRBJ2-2	TGTGCCAGCAGCCCGGGTTGGGGAGATCTTACCGGGGAGCTGTTTTTT	CASSPGWGDLTGELFF
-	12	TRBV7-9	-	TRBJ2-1	TGTGCCAGCAATATGGGAGGCGATGAGCAGTTCTTC	CASNMGGDEQFF
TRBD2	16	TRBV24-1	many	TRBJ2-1	TGTGCCACCAGTGATCCAGGGACTAGCGGCCACAATGAGCAGTTCTTC	CATSDPGTSGHNEQFF
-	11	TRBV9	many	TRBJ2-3	TGTGCCAGCAGCCTCTCGGGGACGCAGTATTTT	CASSLSGTQYF
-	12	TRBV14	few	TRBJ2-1	TGTGCCATCGGGGACGACTACAATGAGCAGTTCTTC	CAIGDDYNEQFF
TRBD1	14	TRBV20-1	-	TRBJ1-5	TGCAGTGCTAGTCATGGGACAGCCAATCAGCCCCAGCATTTT	CSASHGTANQPQHF
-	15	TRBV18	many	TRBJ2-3	TGTGCCAGCTCCCGACCGGGCCAAAGCACAGATACGCAGTATTTT	CASSRPGQSTDTQYF
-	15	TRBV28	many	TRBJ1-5	TGTGCCAGCAGCCCCTCGTGGGGGGCCAATCAGCCCCAGCATTTT	CASSPSWGANQPQHF
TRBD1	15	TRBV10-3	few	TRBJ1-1	TGTGCCATCAGTGCGACAGGGCCTATGAACACTGAAGCTTTCTTT	CAISATGPMNTEAFF
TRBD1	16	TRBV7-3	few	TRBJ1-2	TGTGCCAGCAGCCCGCAAGGGGGCTTCTTGACTGGGGGCTACACCTTC	CASSPQGGFLTGGYTF
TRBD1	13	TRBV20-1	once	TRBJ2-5	TGCAGTGCTCAACAGGGGGCCCAAGAGACCCAGTACTTC	CSAQQGAQETQYF
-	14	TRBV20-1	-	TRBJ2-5	TGCAGTGCTAACCGCCCGGGGCACCAAGAGACCCAGTACTTC	CSANRPGHQETQYF
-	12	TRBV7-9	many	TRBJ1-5	TGTGCCAGCAGCTTGATGGATCAGCCCCAGCATTTT	CASSLMDQPQHF
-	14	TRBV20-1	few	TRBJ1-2	TGCAGTGCTAGGTCGGGGGACTGGTTCTATGGCTACACCTTC	CSARSGDWFYGYTF
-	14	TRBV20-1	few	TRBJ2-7	TGCAGTGCTTTCAAGACAGGCGTGGTCAACGAGCAGTACTTC	CSAFKTGVVNEQYF
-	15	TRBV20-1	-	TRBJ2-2	TGCAGTGCTAGAGATGACGGACTGTTCACCGGGGAGCTGTTTTTT	CSARDDGLFTGELFF
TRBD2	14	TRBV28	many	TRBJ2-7	TGTGCCAGCAGTTCCACCGAGCGGGAGTACGAGCAGTACTTC	CASSSTEREYEQYF
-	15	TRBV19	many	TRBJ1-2	TGTGCCAGTAGTTCTCCGGGACTCCCCTCGCGGGGCTACACCTTC	CASSSPGLPSRGYTF
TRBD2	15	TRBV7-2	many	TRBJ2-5	TGTGCCAGCTTAAGTACCGGGGGGGTCCAAGAGACCCAGTACTTC	CASLSTGGVQETQYF
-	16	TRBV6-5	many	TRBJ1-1	TGTGCCAGCAGGGTTGGGACACGGGCGGGGGACACTGAAGCTTTCTTT	CASRVGTRAGDTEAFF
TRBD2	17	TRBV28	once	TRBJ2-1	TGTGCCAGCAGCGTATCAGGAATAGCGGGCTCCTACAATGAGCTGTTCTTC	CASSVSGIAGSYNELFF
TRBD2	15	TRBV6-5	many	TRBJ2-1	TGTGCCAGCAGTTACTCGGCGGGAGGTAGGAATGAGCAGTTCTTC	CASSYSAGGRNEQFF
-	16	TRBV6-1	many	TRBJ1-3	TGTGCCAGCAGTCGCCAGACTGCATACTCTGGAAACACCATATATTTT	CASSRQTAYSGNTIYF
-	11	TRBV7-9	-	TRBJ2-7	TGTGCCAGCAGCCCCAGTACAGAGCAGTACTTC	CASSPSTEQYF
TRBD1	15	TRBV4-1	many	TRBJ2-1	TGCGCCAGCAGCCAAGACGAGGGGGCCGGTCGGGAGCAGTTCTTC	CASSQDEGAGREQFF
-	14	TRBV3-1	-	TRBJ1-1	TGTGCCAGCAGCCAAATAGACGGACGCACTGAAGCTTTCTTT	CASSQIDGRTEAFF
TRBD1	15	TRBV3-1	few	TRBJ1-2	TGTGCCAGCAGCCAAAGCCTTGGACAGGGCTATGGCTACACCTTC	CASSQSLGQGYGYTF
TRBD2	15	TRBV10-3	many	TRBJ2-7	TGTGCCATCAGTGTAAGAGCGGGAGAACCGTACGAGCAGTACTTC	CAISVRAGEPYEQYF
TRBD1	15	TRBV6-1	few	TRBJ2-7	TGTGCCAGCACCCAATGGGGGACAGGGGGCGACGAGCAGTACTTC	CASTQWGTGGDEQYF
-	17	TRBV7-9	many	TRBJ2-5	TGTGCCAGCAGCTCCATATTGGGCGAGGGCCTTGGAGAGACCCAGTACTTC	CASSSILGEGLGETQYF
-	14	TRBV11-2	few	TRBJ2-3	TGTGCCAGCAGCTCTGAGGACAGCACAGATACGCAGTATTTT	CASSSEDSTDTQYF
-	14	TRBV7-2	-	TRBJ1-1	TGTGCCTGCAGCTTATATGGAAACAACACTGAAGCTTTCTTT	CACSLYGNNTEAFF
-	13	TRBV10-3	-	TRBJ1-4	TGTGCCATCAGTGGGGCCATTAATGAAAAACTGTTATTT	CAISGAINEKLLF
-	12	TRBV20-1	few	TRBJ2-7	TGCAGTGCTAGCGGGAGAGTCTACGAGCAGTACTTC	CSASGRVYEQYF
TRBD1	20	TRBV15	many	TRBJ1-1	TGTGCCACCAGCAGAGGAAAGGGGGGAGGGACAGGCCAATTTAACACTGAAGCTTTCTTT	CATSRGKGGGTGQFNTEAFF
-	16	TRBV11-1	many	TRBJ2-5	TGTGCCAGCAGCTCACACCCCGCGGCCGCTCAAGAGACCCAGTACTTC	CASSSHPAAAQETQYF
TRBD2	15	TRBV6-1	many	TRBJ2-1	TGTGCCAGCAGTCGGACTAGCGGGATTTTTGATGAGCAGTTCTTC	CASSRTSGIFDEQFF
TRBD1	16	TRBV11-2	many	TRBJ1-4	TGTGCCAGCAGCGTTCGGACAGGGGCTATTAATGAAAAACTGTTTTTT	CASSVRTGAINEKLFF
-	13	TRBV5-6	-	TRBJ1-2	TGTGCCAGCAGCCCGGTTTCGGGCTATGGCTACACCTTC	CASSPVSGYGYTF
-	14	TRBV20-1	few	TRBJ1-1	TGCAGTGCTGGCATTCCCGGGAAGGGTTCGGAAGCTTTCTTT	CSAGIPGKGSEAFF
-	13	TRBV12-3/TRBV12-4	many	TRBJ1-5	TGTGCCAGCAGTTCGGTGTTCCATCAGCCCCAGCATTTT	CASSSVFHQPQHF